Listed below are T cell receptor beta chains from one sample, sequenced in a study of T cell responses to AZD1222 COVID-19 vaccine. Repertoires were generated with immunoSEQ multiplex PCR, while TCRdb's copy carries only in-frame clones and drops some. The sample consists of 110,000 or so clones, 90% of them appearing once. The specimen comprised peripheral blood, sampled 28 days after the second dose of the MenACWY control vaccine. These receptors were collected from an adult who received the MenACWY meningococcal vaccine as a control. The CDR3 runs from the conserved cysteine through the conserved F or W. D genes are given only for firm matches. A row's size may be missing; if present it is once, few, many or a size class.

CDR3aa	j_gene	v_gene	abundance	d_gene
CASSRRLGGTSSSGNTIYF	TRBJ1-3	TRBV7-8	-	-
CASSSDVPSEKLFF	TRBJ1-4	TRBV6-2/TRBV6-3	few	-
CASRSQGRSNQPQHF	TRBJ1-5	TRBV28	-	-
CASTENRANKETQYF	TRBJ2-5	TRBV6-1	-	-
CASSLEQSNSPLHF	TRBJ1-6	TRBV7-9	-	-
CASSIGRQLLFNQPQHF	TRBJ1-5	TRBV19	-	-
CASRADRTASYNSPLHF	TRBJ1-6	TRBV4-2	-	-
CASRRGYSNQPQHF	TRBJ1-5	TRBV27	-	-
CASSYSTNYGYTF	TRBJ1-2	TRBV6-2/TRBV6-3	-	-
CASRRPGPTDTQYF	TRBJ2-3	TRBV27	-	-
CASSSIPGPTVGDEQFF	TRBJ2-1	TRBV19	-	-
CASSPQQGGFDNYGYTF	TRBJ1-2	TRBV3-1/TRBV3-2	-	-
CASSTSGDTQYF	TRBJ2-3	TRBV27	-	-
CASSVGGIGSYNEQFF	TRBJ2-1	TRBV9	-	-
CASSKSKIDQVYSNQPQHF	TRBJ1-5	TRBV19	once	-
CASSDRGTNYGYTF	TRBJ1-2	TRBV19	-	TRBD1
CASRLGVNYGYTF	TRBJ1-2	TRBV28	-	-
CASSSGLADKNIQYF	TRBJ2-4	TRBV11-2	-	-
CASRPGVAGLEETQYF	TRBJ2-5	TRBV5-8	-	TRBD2
CAISESGRVGDTQYF	TRBJ2-3	TRBV10-3	-	TRBD2
CASSPTSGGYNEQFF	TRBJ2-1	TRBV19	-	TRBD2
CASSFASTGLPYF	TRBJ2-3	TRBV12-3/TRBV12-4	-	TRBD1
CASSQEDSNYNSPLHF	TRBJ1-6	TRBV4-3	-	-
CAWSHGGLQPQHF	TRBJ1-5	TRBV30	-	-
CASSFRVPSGANVLTF	TRBJ2-6	TRBV28	-	-
CASSYGGTDTQYF	TRBJ2-3	TRBV5-1	-	-
CASSPQIINPGQSPGANVLTF	TRBJ2-6	TRBV4-2	-	TRBD1